These T cell receptor beta chains were read from a single sample in a study of identical twins. TCRdb recomputed calls from the 5' RACE reads with MiXCR, one row per CDR3 protein. Of 540,000 or so distinct CDR3 sequences listed, approximately 20% are singletons. These data also formed part of another study, on yellow fever vaccine responses in identical twins.

The sequenced sample consisted of CD4+ T cells sorted from blood. Every receptor here comes from a woman between 18 and 30 years old in good health. Both conserved end residues are trimmed from each CDR3. A D gene is named only where the DNA matches it firmly.

>TRBJ2-3|TRBV4-2|13|TRBD2
ASSHTGGSTDTQY
>TRBJ2-4|TRBV20-1|9|.
HGLAKNIQY
>TRBJ2-1|TRBV20-1|12|TRBD2
SAQTSGRQNEQF
>TRBJ2-2|TRBV5-4|15|TRBD1
ASSKKGGQAGTGELF
>TRBJ2-1|TRBV12-3/TRBV12-4|12|TRBD2
ASSLSGAGREQF
>TRBJ2-2|TRBV6-5|12|.
ASSYAAGAGELF
>TRBJ2-7|TRBV3-1|14|.
ASSQERGRPSYEQY
>TRBJ1-1|TRBV25-1|13|TRBD1
ASTRQGMARTEAF
>TRBJ2-1|TRBV29-1|11|.
SVEWTIHNEQF
>TRBJ2-5|TRBV20-1|9|.
SASAKETQY
>TRBJ1-2|TRBV20-1|9|.
SAREIYGYT
>TRBJ2-1|TRBV20-1|13|.
SWRGRGRPYNEQF
>TRBJ1-2|TRBV29-1|12|TRBD1
SVGFGGQGEGYT
>TRBJ2-2|TRBV14|12|.
ASSPEKVPGELF
>TRBJ2-3|TRBV6-1|11|.
ASRVTGSDTQY
>TRBJ2-1|TRBV19|12|.
ASSTRRTDNEQF
>TRBJ2-5|TRBV27|13|.
ASSLSWGQQETQY
>TRBJ2-4|TRBV12-3/TRBV12-4|12|.
ASSLSRAKNIQY
>TRBJ2-7|TRBV11-3|14|.
ASSPQGVGSPYEQY
>TRBJ2-1|TRBV12-3/TRBV12-4|12|TRBD2
ASSPGLVHNEQF
>TRBJ2-7|TRBV12-3/TRBV12-4|14|.
ANTRERGNDSYEQY
>TRBJ2-2|TRBV7-2|13|.
ASSLAAGVPGELF
>TRBJ2-3|TRBV18|13|.
ASSNPWGEADTQY
>TRBJ2-7|TRBV9|14|TRBD2
ASSVGTSGSIYEQY
>TRBJ1-6|TRBV12-3/TRBV12-4|14|TRBD1
ASTLEGGFNNSPLH
>TRBJ2-6|TRBV5-1|11|.
ASRRVGANVLT
>TRBJ1-1|TRBV7-9|11|.
ASSLRQGEEAF
>TRBJ1-1|TRBV12-3/TRBV12-4|14|.
ASSLDGAIGNTEAF
>TRBJ2-3|TRBV20-1|12|TRBD2
SASLAGVVDTQY
>TRBJ2-3|TRBV5-1|14|TRBD2
ASSPHSGGRTDTQY
>TRBJ2-5|TRBV4-2|13|TRBD2
ASSQEAGGQKTQY